This T cell receptor beta chain was captured by sequencing in a study of T cells in localized non-small cell lung cancer (TCRdb year 2020). For the wider study: The study examined T cell repertoires in 200 to 300 patients with early-stage NSCLC and compared tumors with uninvolved tumor-adjacent lungs. The mean age of the NSCLC patients was about 70 years, with 120 to 150 men and 85 to 110 women. The cohort comprised some 220 treatment-naïve NSCLC patients with resected, localized lung tumors. Broad study findings and their caveats: Because multi-region sequencing of the tumors was not done, intratumor heterogeneity could not be ruled out. Longer overall survival was associated with higher T cell density in blood, whereas shorter survival was associated with higher clonality in adjacent lung. Of the top 100 tumor clones, a median of roughly 53 were detected in paired uninvolved adjacent lung; around 27 were also among that lung's top 100. Uninvolved tumor-adjacent lung showed the highest T cell clonality, higher than tumor, which suggests more focused antigenic responses in the uninvolved tumor-adjacent lung. Because of the exploratory design, TCR variables were selected using unadjusted p-values without false-discovery rate correction.

Notes on this clone: The clone's antigen remains unknown. No quality values exist for individual bases; no much larger clone is one base distant.

V is reduced by 6 bases and J by 1 base, leaving a spacing of 6 bases between them. The germline V gene (reference sequence) supplies CDR1 DFQATT and CDR2 SNEGSKA. Including cysteine and phenylalanine, the CDR3 has 11 amino acids. The entry retains the CDR3 DNA only, 33 bases that are in frame from base 1. TCR beta CDR3 regions were sequenced from DNA using the immunoSEQ Assay. As for the original processing: T cell density was computed as TCR beta template counts normalized to usable DNA estimated by amplifying housekeeping genes. The preseqR package was used to estimate richness by extrapolating to 400,000 templates for PBMC samples and to 120,000 templates for tissue samples. Clonality was calculated as one minus Pielou's evenness. Tissue-enriched TCRs were identified through differential abundance testing performed on productive amino-acid clonotypes, with a minimum total count of 5 and an alpha of 0.1. The Jaccard Index and the Morisita Overlap Index were used to measure how much the repertoires overlapped between compartments. GLIPH grouped TCR beta CDR3s together with public tetramer-defined viral CDR3s, and a viral motif had to include at least three viral sequences and show V-gene enrichment. This immuneACCESS table, as held by TCRdb, lists in-frame sequences with V and J called but not all clones. Of the missing ones, under half trace to an unresolved V gene in checked studies; the others have no known cause. The V and J calls and the clone size are those of that table, but D and trimming were determined from the DNA. This sample has approximately 83,000 clones in its table, and roughly 93% of those were observed once. The top ten constitute roughly 4.3% of the sample.

At diagnosis, tumor, uninvolved tumor-adjacent lung and peripheral blood were collected and then preserved as a mix of FFPE and fresh-frozen material. For TCR repertoire profiling, blood samples were analyzed as peripheral blood mononuclear cells. The clonotype originates from a woman aged 40 to 75 with stage II squamous cell lung carcinoma. The chain uses TRBV20-1 and TRBJ1-1; there is no confident call for the D gene. This specimen consisted of PBMCs, obtained before any cancer treatment. CDR3 region: CSARWNTEAFF. The DNA reads TGCAGTGCCAGGTGGAACACTGAAGCTTTCTTT.